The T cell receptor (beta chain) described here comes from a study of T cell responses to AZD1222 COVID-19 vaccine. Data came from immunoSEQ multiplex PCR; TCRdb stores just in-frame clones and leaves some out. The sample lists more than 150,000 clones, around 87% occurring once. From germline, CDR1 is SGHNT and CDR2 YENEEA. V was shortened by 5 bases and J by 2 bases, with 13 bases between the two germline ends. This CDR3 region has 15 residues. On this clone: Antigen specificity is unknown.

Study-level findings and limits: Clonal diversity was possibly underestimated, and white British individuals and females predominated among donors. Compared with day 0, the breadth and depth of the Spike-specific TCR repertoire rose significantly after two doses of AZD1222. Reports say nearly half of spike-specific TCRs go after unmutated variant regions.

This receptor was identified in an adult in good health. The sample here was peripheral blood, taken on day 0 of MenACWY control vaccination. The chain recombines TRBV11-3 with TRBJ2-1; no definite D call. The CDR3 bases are TGTGCCAGCAGCCCACCCCATGTAACCTACAATGAGCAGTTCTTC. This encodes CASSPPHVTYNEQFF.